Here is one TCR beta chain with its context. This sample is part of a study of T cell clones after liver transplantation. Study-level information: Immunosuppression withdrawal was tried within 2 years after liver transplantation in this trial. TCRbeta sequencing after a pre-transplant mixed lymphocyte reaction identified graft-donor-reactive clones, later tracked in post-transplant blood. Standard immunosuppression, with no induction, continued until 12-24 months after transplant.

Assay: immunoSEQ multiplex PCR; the TCRdb copy retains only in-frame clones and omits some. Here the sample spans some 110,000 clones, 75% to 95% being singletons. The source material was CD4+ T cells from blood, sampled 12 months after liver transplant. The receptor's source is a human patient who received a liver transplant. Some T cells may have originated in the graft donor.

The CDR3 sequence is CASSPSTSGRRSDTQYF. DNA of the CDR3: TGTGCCAGCAGCCCCTCGACTAGCGGGAGAAGGTCAGATACGCAGTATTTT. The rearrangement links TRBV7-2 to TRBJ2-3; 12 bases are a match to TRBD2. This CDR3 comprises 17 residues. The germline V gene has CDR1 SGHTA and CDR2 FQGNSA. V was pared by 5 bases and J by 4 bases, with 10 bases of the junction left unmatched.